These 3 T cell receptor beta chains were sequenced from one sample in a study of blood T cell repertoires in COVID-19. Libraries were prepared by immunoSEQ multiplex PCR; TCRdb keeps only in-frame clonotypes and omits some of them. In the table there are roughly 250,000 clones, about 80% of which are singletons. The sample taken for sequencing was peripheral blood. Receptors were obtained from a woman older than 75 with active or convalescent COVID-19.

Notes on this clone: Other DNA sequences within the sample encode an identical CDR3. The rearrangement links TRBV5-1 to TRBJ2-5; D is unresolved. This CDR3 spans 14 amino acids. V lost 0 bases, J lost 1 base, and 7 bases lay in between. Germline CDR1 is SGHRS and CDR2 is YFSETQ. CDR3 loop: CASSLDPGQETQYF. The CDR3, as DNA: TGCGCCAGCAGCTTGGACCCGGGCCAAGAGACCCAGTACTTC.

The rearrangement joins TRBV19 to TRBJ2-6, with D tentatively TRBD1 (5 bases). CDR3 length: 17 residues. V gave up 1 base and J gave up 4 bases, with 14 bases separating them. Germline V gene sequence: CDR1 LNHDA, CDR2 SQIVND (reference sequence). The DNA for the CDR3 is TGTGCCAGTAGTATAGGGGTCCTTGGGGCCGGGGCCAACGTCCTGACTTTC. It encodes CASSIGVLGAGANVLTF.

The DNA of the CDR3 is TGTGCCAGCAGTGAAGTACCGGGACAGGGTTATTCACCCCTCCACTTT. This encodes CASSEVPGQGYSPLHF. V usage is TRBV6-1 and J usage is TRBJ1-6; 9 nucleotides line up with TRBD1. Per the germline V gene, CDR1 is MNHNS and CDR2 is SASEGT. Trimming removed 1 base from V and 8 bases from J; junction bases left unmatched: 6. The CDR3 spans 16 residues.